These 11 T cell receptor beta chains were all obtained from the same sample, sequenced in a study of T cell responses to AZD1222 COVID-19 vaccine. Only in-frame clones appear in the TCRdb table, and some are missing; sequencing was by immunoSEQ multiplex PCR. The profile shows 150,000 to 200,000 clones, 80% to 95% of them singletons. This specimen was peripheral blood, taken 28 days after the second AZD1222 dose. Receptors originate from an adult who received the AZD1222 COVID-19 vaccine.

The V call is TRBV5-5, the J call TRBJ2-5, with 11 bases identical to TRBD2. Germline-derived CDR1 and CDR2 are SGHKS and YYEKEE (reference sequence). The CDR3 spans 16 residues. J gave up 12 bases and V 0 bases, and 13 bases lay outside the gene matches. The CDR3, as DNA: TGTGCCAGCAGCTTGGCCGTGACTAGCGGGACCGGGCCCAAGTACTTC. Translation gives CASSLAVTSGTGPKYF.

CDR3 in DNA: TGTGCCAGCAGTTTTTTCGGTCGAGATACGCAGTATTTT. Its protein product is CASSFFGRDTQYF. The chain links TRBV28 to TRBJ2-3; no clear D. This CDR3 contains 13 residues. The germline V and J ends were trimmed by 3 bases and 5 bases, with 9 bases remaining between them. The germline V gene has CDR1 MDHEN and CDR2 SYDVKM.

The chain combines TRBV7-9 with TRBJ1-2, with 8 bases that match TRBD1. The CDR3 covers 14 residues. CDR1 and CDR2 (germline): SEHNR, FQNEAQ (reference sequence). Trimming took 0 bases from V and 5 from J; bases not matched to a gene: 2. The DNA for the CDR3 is TGTGCCAGCAGCTTAGCCGGGACAGGATATGGCTACACCTTC. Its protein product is CASSLAGTGYGYTF.

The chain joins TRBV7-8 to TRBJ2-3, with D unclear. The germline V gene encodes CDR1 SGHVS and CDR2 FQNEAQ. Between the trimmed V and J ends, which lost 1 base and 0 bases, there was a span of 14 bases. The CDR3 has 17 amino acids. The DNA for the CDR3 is TGTGCCAGCAGCTTAGTATTAAGGCCGTCTAGCACAGATACGCAGTATTTT. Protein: CASSLVLRPSSTDTQYF.

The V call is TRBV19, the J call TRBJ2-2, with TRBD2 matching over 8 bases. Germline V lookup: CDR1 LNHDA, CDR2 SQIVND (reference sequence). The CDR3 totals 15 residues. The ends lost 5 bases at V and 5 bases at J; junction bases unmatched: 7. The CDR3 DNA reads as TGTGCCAGTAGTCAAATAGCGGGATCAACCGGGGAGCTGTTTTTT. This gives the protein CASSQIAGSTGELFF. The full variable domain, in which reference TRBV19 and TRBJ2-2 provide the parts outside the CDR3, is DGGITQSPKYLFRKEGQNVTLSCEQNLNHDAMYWYRQDPGQGLRLIYYSQIVNDFQKGDIAEGYSVSREKKESFPLTVTSAQKNPTAFYLCASSQIAGSTGELFFGEGSRLTVL.

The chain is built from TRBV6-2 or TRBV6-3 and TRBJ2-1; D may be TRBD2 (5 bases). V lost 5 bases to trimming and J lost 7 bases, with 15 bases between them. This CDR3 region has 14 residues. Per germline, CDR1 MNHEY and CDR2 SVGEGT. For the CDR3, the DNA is TGTGCCAGCAGTGGCCGAGGCGGGCGGAATGAGCAGTTCTTC. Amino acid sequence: CASSGRGGRNEQFF.

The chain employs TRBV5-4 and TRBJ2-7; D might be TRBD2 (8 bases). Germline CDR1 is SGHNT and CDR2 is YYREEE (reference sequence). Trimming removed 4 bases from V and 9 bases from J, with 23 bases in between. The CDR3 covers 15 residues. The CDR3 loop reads CASSREGTASEGQYF. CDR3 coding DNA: TGTGCCAGCAGCCGGGAGGGGACAGCCTCTGAGGGGCAGTACTTC.

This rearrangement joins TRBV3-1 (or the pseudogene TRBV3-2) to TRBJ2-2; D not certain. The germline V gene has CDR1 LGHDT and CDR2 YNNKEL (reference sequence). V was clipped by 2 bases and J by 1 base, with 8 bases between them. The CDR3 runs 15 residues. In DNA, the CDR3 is TGTGCCAGCAGCCAACGATACTTGAACACCGGGGAGCTGTTTTTT. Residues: CASSQRYLNTGELFF.

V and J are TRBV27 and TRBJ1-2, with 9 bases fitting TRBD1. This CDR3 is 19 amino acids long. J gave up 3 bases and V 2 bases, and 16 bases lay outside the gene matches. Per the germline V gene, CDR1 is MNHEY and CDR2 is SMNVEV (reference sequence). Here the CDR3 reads CASSLGVRDRAPGDYGYTF. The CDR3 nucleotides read TGTGCCAGCAGTTTAGGGGTCAGGGACAGGGCCCCAGGGGACTATGGCTACACCTTC.

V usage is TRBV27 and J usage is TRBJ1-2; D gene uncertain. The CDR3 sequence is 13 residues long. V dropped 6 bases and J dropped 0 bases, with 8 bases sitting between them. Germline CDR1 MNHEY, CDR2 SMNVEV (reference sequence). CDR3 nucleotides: TGTGCCAGCAGGTCGGGAACTAACTATGGCTACACCTTC. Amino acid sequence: CASRSGTNYGYTF.

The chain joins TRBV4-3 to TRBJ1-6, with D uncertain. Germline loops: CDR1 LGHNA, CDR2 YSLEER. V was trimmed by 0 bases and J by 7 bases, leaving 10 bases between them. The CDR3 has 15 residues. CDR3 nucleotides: TGCGCCAGCAGCCAAGATTGGCAGCAAAATTCACCCCTCCACTTT. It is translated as CASSQDWQQNSPLHF.